The entry below gives a single TCR beta chain sequence along with its context. The assay was immunoSEQ multiplex PCR, and TCRdb's table has in-frame clones only and misses some. The sample lists roughly 120,000 clones, approximately 88% occurring once. This CDR3 spans 15 amino acids. CDR1 and CDR2 (germline): KGHSH, LQKENI. V trimming: 4 bases; J trimming: 3 bases; junction bases outside the gene matches: 5. The data are from a study of control samples from healthy donors and cancer patients. The sequence derives from a man aged 45-60 years in good health. The sample was blood. The chain recombines TRBV18 with TRBJ2-5, with 10 bases aligning to TRBD1. In DNA, the CDR3 is TGTGCCAGCTCACTCTCCGGGACAGGGGAAGAGACCCAGTACTTC. Amino acids: CASSLSGTGEETQYF.